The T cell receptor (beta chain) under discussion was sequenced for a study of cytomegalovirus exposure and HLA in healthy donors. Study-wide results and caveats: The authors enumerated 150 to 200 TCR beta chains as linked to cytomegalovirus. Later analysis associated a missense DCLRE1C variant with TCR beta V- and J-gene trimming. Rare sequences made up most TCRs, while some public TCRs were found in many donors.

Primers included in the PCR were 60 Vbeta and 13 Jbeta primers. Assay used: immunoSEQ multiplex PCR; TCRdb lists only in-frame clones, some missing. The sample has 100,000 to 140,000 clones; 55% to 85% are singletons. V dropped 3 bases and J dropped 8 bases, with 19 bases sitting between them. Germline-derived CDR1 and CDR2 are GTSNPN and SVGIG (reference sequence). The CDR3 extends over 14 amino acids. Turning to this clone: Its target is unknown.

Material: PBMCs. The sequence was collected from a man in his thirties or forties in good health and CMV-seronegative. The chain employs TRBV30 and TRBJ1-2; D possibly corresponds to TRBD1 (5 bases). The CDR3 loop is CAWRRRGSPGGYTF. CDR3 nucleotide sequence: TGTGCCTGGAGGCGACGGGGGTCCCCCGGGGGCTACACCTTC.